The 14 T cell receptor beta chains given below trace back to one sample, sequenced in a study of shared clonotypes between healthy human individuals. Produced via immunoSEQ multiplex PCR; TCRdb's table is partial and in-frame only. The repertoire includes more than 2 million clones, about 94% of them detected once, and 1% to 1.3% sits in the top ten. The naive CD8 population came from CD45RO-negative cells selected for CCR7, without terminally differentiated effector memory CD45RA+ cells. The sequencing input was naive CD8+ T cells sorted from blood. The receptors were gathered from a man between 18 and 35 years old in good health.

The V gene is TRBV27, the J gene TRBJ1-5; a weak D match, TRBD1 (6 bases). V was pared by 0 bases and J by 3 bases, with 9 bases between. The CDR3 extends over 15 amino acids. The germline gives CDR1 MNHEY, CDR2 SMNVEV (reference sequence). The CDR3 nucleotides are TGTGCCAGCAGTTTATCCCAGGGGAACAATCAGCCCCAGCATTTT. Residues: CASSLSQGNNQPQHF.

With regard to this clone: Its ends do not fully match the called genes, so a read error is possible. The sample contains more than one DNA sequence encoding this CDR3. CDR3 protein: CAMSPTGNQPQHF. CDR3 coding DNA: TGCGCCATGTCCCCGACAGGCAATCAGCCCCAGCATTTT. This chain uses TRBV6-5 with TRBJ1-5; D is perhaps TRBD1 (5 bases). Germline V CDR1 and CDR2: MNHEY, SVGAGI. CDR3 length equals 13 residues.

This clone occurred once. The V gene is TRBV7-2, the J gene TRBJ1-2; D is unresolved. V shed 2 bases and J shed 0 bases, with 4 bases lying between them. Germline-derived CDR1 and CDR2 are SGHTA and FQGNSA. This CDR3 has 13 residues. CDR3 amino acids: CASSLKPNYGYTF. DNA for the CDR3: TGTGCCAGCAGCTTAAAACCTAACTATGGCTACACCTTC.

The V and J genes are TRBV7-9 and TRBJ2-5; D ambiguous. Looked up from germline, CDR1 is SEHNR and CDR2 is FQNEAQ (reference sequence). V was pared by 1 base and J by 0 bases, with 9 bases between. The CDR3 loop spans 15 amino acids. The CDR3 DNA is TGTGCCAGCAGCTTAGTCGGTAATTACCAAGAGACCCAGTACTTC. Translation: CASSLVGNYQETQYF.

The chain couples TRBV20-1 to TRBJ2-2; perhaps TRBD1 as D (6 bases). V gave up 5 bases and J gave up 6 bases, with 7 bases separating them. This CDR3 is built from 11 residues. Germline V gives CDR1 DFQATT, CDR2 SNEGSKA (reference sequence). The CDR3 nucleotides are TGCAGTGCTGCAGGGGCCGGGGAGCTGTTTTTT. Translated: CSAAGAGELFF.

Details on this clone: Different DNA sequences within this sample yield the same CDR3. The V and J genes are TRBV20-1 and TRBJ2-7; D is possibly TRBD1 or TRBD2 (5 bases each). In germline, CDR1 is DFQATT, CDR2 SNEGSKA (reference sequence). The CDR3 loop spans 11 amino acids. V gave up 6 bases and J gave up 4 bases, with 10 bases separating them. The CDR3 DNA follows: TGCAGTGCCAGGGAGAGTTACGAGCAGTACTTC. It encodes CSARESYEQYF.

Regarding this clone: This same CDR3 is encoded by further DNA sequences in the sample. The rearrangement joins TRBV4-1 to TRBJ2-7; D may be TRBD1 (5 bases). V was pared by 0 bases and J by 3 bases, with 12 bases between. This CDR3 region has 15 residues. CDR1 MGHRA and CDR2 YSYEKL come from the germline V gene. Written as DNA, the CDR3 is TGCGCCAGCAGCCAAGAACTCCAGGGTTTCTACGAGCAGTACTTC. This encodes CASSQELQGFYEQYF.

The rearrangement uses TRBV10-3 and TRBJ2-5; a possible D gene is TRBD2 (7 bases). CDR1 is ENHRY, CDR2 SYGVKD, per germline. The CDR3 loop spans 14 amino acids. The V end was cut by 11 bases, the J end by 2 bases, with 18 bases between. The chain's CDR3 is CASGERGAQETQYF. In DNA form, the CDR3 reads TGTGCCTCCGGGGAACGGGGGGCACAAGAGACCCAGTACTTC.

The gene calls are TRBV6-5 and TRBJ2-1; 10 positions agree with TRBD1. This CDR3 region has 14 residues. V lost 5 bases to trimming and J lost 8 bases; unmatched junction nucleotides: 6. Germline lookup yields CDR1 MNHEY and CDR2 SVGAGI. CDR3 nucleotides: TGTGCCAGCAGTGGGACAGGGGAGACGTATGAGCAGTTCTTC. Protein product: CASSGTGETYEQFF.

The V call is TRBV5-8, the J call TRBJ2-7; 9 bases line up with TRBD1. V trimming: 3 bases; J trimming: 3 bases; junction bases outside the gene matches: 7. CDR1 and CDR2 from the germline V gene are SGHTS and YDEGEE. This CDR3 has 15 residues. DNA of the CDR3: TGTGCCAGCAGCTACCCGACAGGGGGAGTCTACGAGCAGTACTTC. It is translated as CASSYPTGGVYEQYF. Full variable domain (rest looked up from reference TRBV5-8 and TRBJ2-7): EAGVTQSPTHLIKTRGQQATLRCSPISGHTSVYWYQQALGLGLQFLLWYDEGEERNRGNFPPRFSGRQFPNYSSELNVNALELEDSALYLCASSYPTGGVYEQYFGPGTRLTVT.

J is TRBJ2-1 and V is TRBV7-9; 9 bases match TRBD1. The V segment lost 5 bases and the J segment 2 bases; nucleotides outside the gene matches: 13. CDR3 size: 18 residues. Germline values: CDR1 SEHNR, CDR2 FQNEAQ (reference sequence). This CDR3 reads CASSPPLPRDRAYNEQFF. The DNA of the CDR3 is TGTGCCAGCAGCCCCCCCCTCCCCCGGGACAGGGCCTACAATGAGCAGTTCTTC.

The chain's CDR3 is CASRAAGTVYGYTF. CDR3 DNA sequence: TGTGCCAGCAGGGCGGCCGGGACGGTCTATGGCTACACCTTC. The chain combines TRBV28 with TRBJ1-2, with D tentatively TRBD1 (5 bases). The germline V gene has CDR1 MDHEN and CDR2 SYDVKM. The CDR3 is made up of 14 amino acids. The V gene lost 6 bases and the J gene lost 4 bases, with 15 bases spanning the gap.

The J gene is TRBJ2-5, the V gene TRBV11-2; tentatively, D is TRBD1 (6 bases). Germline V gene lookup returns CDR1 SGHAT and CDR2 FQNNGV. The CDR3 consists of 14 residues. Trimming took off 6 bases at V and 0 bases at J, with 11 bases between the two ends. The CDR3 spells CASRRTADQETQYF. CDR3 sequence (DNA): TGTGCCAGCAGGCGGACAGCCGACCAAGAGACCCAGTACTTC.

The chain carries TRBV12-5 and TRBJ2-7, with D possibly being TRBD1 or TRBD2 (5 bases each). The V end lost 7 bases, the J end lost 0 bases, and 10 bases lay between the germline ends. Per the germline V gene, CDR1 is LGHNT and CDR2 is FRNRAP. The CDR3 extends over 13 amino acids. CDR3 nucleotide sequence: TGTGCTAGTGCCCCGGGACCCTCCTACGAGCAGTACTTC. Amino acids: CASAPGPSYEQYF.